This T cell receptor (beta chain) stems from a study of blood T cell repertoires in COVID-19. Study background: T cells, B-cell-depleted T cells, or PBMCs supplied cDNA or gDNA.

CDR1 and CDR2 from the germline V gene are SGHAT and FQNNGV. Trimming at V came to 3 bases and at J to 7 bases, leaving 4 bases not matched to a gene. The length of the CDR3 is 15 residues. Per the authors' pipeline: Estimation of nucleated cell counts relied on the amplification of reference gene primers. The data were produced by immunoSEQ multiplex PCR, yet TCRdb's version contains in-frame clones alone and is incomplete. Clone size and V and J calls were adopted from that table, with D and trimming inferred from the DNA. The sample gives roughly 350,000 clones, almost 90% of which show up once; around 6.6% is in the top ten.

The sequencing input was peripheral blood. The sequence was collected from a woman in her sixties or seventies with COVID-19, enrolled during active disease. The chain has TRBV11-2 and TRBJ2-2; 11 positions agree with TRBD2. CDR3: CASSFASGGSGELFF. CDR3 sequence (DNA): TGTGCCAGCAGCTTTGCTAGCGGGGGGAGCGGGGAGCTGTTTTTT.